Listed below are T cell receptor beta chains from one sample, sequenced in a study of blood T cell repertoires in COVID-19. Method: immunoSEQ multiplex PCR; TCRdb's copy keeps in-frame clones and lacks some. The sample carries more than 250,000 clones, 80% to 90% recorded once. Sequencing was carried out using PBMCs or T cells enriched from blood (not recorded which). All receptors come from a young man who had recovered from COVID-19. Both conserved end residues are part of each CDR3. The D gene is left open where the match is weak. Clone size is shown for a subset of rows, as once, few, many or a class of expanded clone.

clone_size,d_call,v_call,j_call,cdr3_nt,cdr3_aa
NA,NA,TRBV5-1,TRBJ1-1,TGCGCCAGCAGCTACTCTACGGGGGGGCGGAGCACTGAAGCTTTCTTT,CASSYSTGGRSTEAFF
NA,TRBD1,TRBV27,TRBJ1-1,TGTGCCAGCAGCTGGGACAGGAAAATGAACACTGAAGCTTTCTTT,CASSWDRKMNTEAFF
NA,NA,TRBV7-2,TRBJ2-3,TGTGCCAGCAGCCCTCTCGGCGCGGGGGATACGCAGTATTTT,CASSPLGAGDTQYF
NA,TRBD1,TRBV30,TRBJ2-2,TGTGCCTGTGGGATGATCGGGACAGCAATAAACACCGGGGAGCTGTTTTTT,CACGMIGTAINTGELFF
NA,NA,TRBV7-6,TRBJ2-1,TGTGCCAGCAGCTTAGCGCTTGGGGGGGCTTACAATGAGCAGTTCTTC,CASSLALGGAYNEQFF
NA,NA,TRBV15,TRBJ1-1,TGTGCCACCAGCGGGGGGAGGACGGCTTTCTTT,CATSGGRTAFF
NA,NA,TRBV5-1,TRBJ2-7,TGCGCCAGCAGCTCCTTCTTGGAGGACAGTGTCTACGAGCAGTACTTC,CASSSFLEDSVYEQYF
NA,NA,TRBV30,TRBJ2-1,TGTGCCTGGAGTTCGTACAGGGTCGCCTACAATGAGCAGTTCTTC,CAWSSYRVAYNEQFF
once,NA,TRBV10-3,TRBJ1-6,TGTGCCATCAGTGATATGTTGCGGAATTCACCCCTCCACTTT,CAISDMLRNSPLHF
NA,NA,TRBV5-1,TRBJ2-2,TGCGCCAGCAGCTTCCCAACCGGGGAGCTGTTTTTT,CASSFPTGELFF
NA,TRBD2,TRBV7-8,TRBJ2-1,TGTGCCAGCAGCGCAATGCCCGAAACGGGACTAGCGGGGAATGAGCAGTTCTTC,CASSAMPETGLAGNEQFF
once,NA,TRBV7-9,TRBJ1-1,TGTGCCAGCAGCTTACCTCAACACAGGGTCACTGAAGCTTTCTTT,CASSLPQHRVTEAFF
NA,TRBD2,TRBV7-3,TRBJ2-3,TGTGCCAGCAGCTTAACAAGGACTAGCGGGGGTAGGAATACGCAGTATTTT,CASSLTRTSGGRNTQYF
NA,NA,TRBV6-5,TRBJ1-2,TGTGCCAGCAGTTACGTCGGGGGGGACTATGGCTACACCTTC,CASSYVGGDYGYTF
NA,NA,TRBV6-2/TRBV6-3,TRBJ2-2,TGTGCCAGCAGTAGGGACTTCGCCACCGGGGAGCTGTTTTTT,CASSRDFATGELFF
NA,TRBD2,TRBV7-2,TRBJ2-3,TGTGCCAGCAGCCCCCAGCGGGGGGTCACAGATACGCAGTATTTT,CASSPQRGVTDTQYF
NA,NA,TRBV20-1,TRBJ1-2,TGCAGTGCCACCCAGAGCTACACCTTC,CSATQSYTF
few,NA,TRBV3-1/TRBV3-2,TRBJ1-2,TGTGCCAGCAGCCAACTCTATGGCTACACCTTC,CASSQLYGYTF
few,TRBD1,TRBV29-1,TRBJ2-7,TGCAGCGTAGATCCGGGACAGGGGTCCGGCGAGCAGTACTTC,CSVDPGQGSGEQYF
NA,NA,TRBV20-1,TRBJ2-7,TGCAGTGCTAGTCCAACAGGGCAAACGGGCTACGAGCAGTACTTC,CSASPTGQTGYEQYF
NA,NA,TRBV5-1,TRBJ2-7,TGCGCCAGCAGCTTGGGGCAGACACCTGACTACGAGCAGTACTTC,CASSLGQTPDYEQYF
few,NA,TRBV29-1,TRBJ2-7,TGCAGCGTTGGGCGGGCCTACGAGCAGTACTTC,CSVGRAYEQYF
NA,TRBD1,TRBV7-9,TRBJ1-2,TGTGCCAGCAGTTTGACAGGGGGGTTAGATGGCTACACCTTC,CASSLTGGLDGYTF
NA,NA,TRBV9,TRBJ1-3,TGTGCCAGCAGCCAAAAGAGAGGGGGAGAGAGGTCTGGAAACACCATATATTTT,CASSQKRGGERSGNTIYF
NA,NA,TRBV7-2,TRBJ1-2,TGTGCCAGCAGCTTAGACCCGGGACAAAACTATGGCTACACCTTC,CASSLDPGQNYGYTF
NA,NA,TRBV7-9,TRBJ1-1,TGTGCCAGCAGCTTCCGAGGGTCGAACACTGAAGCTTTCTTT,CASSFRGSNTEAFF
once,TRBD1,TRBV5-1,TRBJ2-7,TGCGCCAGCAGTGCCGACTCAGGGGGCTTCTCCTACGAGCAGTACTTC,CASSADSGGFSYEQYF
NA,TRBD2,TRBV14,TRBJ2-3,TGTGCCAGCAGCCACCGCGCCGGGCGGGGGGACACAGATACGCAGTATTTT,CASSHRAGRGDTDTQYF
NA,NA,TRBV27,TRBJ2-2,TGTGCCAGCTCTATCCGGAGGGTAACCGGGGAGCTGTTTTTT,CASSIRRVTGELFF
NA,NA,TRBV6-5,TRBJ2-7,TGTGCCACCAGGGACTTATACGAGCAGTACTTC,CATRDLYEQYF
NA,NA,TRBV7-3,TRBJ2-1,TGTGCCAGCAGCCCCGGACACTACAATGAGCAGTTCTTC,CASSPGHYNEQFF
few,NA,TRBV11-3,TRBJ2-1,TGTGCCAGCAGCCCAAGGACTACCTCCTACAATGAGCAGTTCTTC,CASSPRTTSYNEQFF
NA,TRBD2,TRBV2,TRBJ2-1,TGTGCCACCGAGACTAGCGGGAGGGTTTTAGCCCCCTACAATGAGCAGTTCTTC,CATETSGRVLAPYNEQFF
NA,NA,TRBV30,TRBJ1-2,TGTGCCTGGAGTTTGGGGCGGCGGGGCTACACCTTC,CAWSLGRRGYTF
NA,NA,TRBV24-1,TRBJ2-3,TGTGCCACCAGTGACCCTCGGGGAAGCACAGATACGCAGTATTTT,CATSDPRGSTDTQYF
once,NA,TRBV11-2,TRBJ1-2,TGTGCCAGCAGCCTCACCCCAGTGGCAGGGAATGGCTACACCTTC,CASSLTPVAGNGYTF
NA,NA,TRBV3-1/TRBV3-2,TRBJ2-1,TGTGCCAGCAGCCAAGTAGGGGTAGGGGTAATCGGGCAGTTCTTC,CASSQVGVGVIGQFF
NA,TRBD1,TRBV5-1,TRBJ2-2,TGCGCCAGCAGTACGGGACAGAGCTCGAACACCGGGGAGCTGTTTTTT,CASSTGQSSNTGELFF
NA,TRBD1,TRBV9,TRBJ1-2,TGTGCCAGCAGCACCACCCGCCTGGGGACAGGGTTTGACTATGGCTACACCTTC,CASSTTRLGTGFDYGYTF
NA,NA,TRBV5-1,TRBJ2-1,TGCGCCAGCAGCTTAGATGGGCAGGCCCACAATGAGCAGTTCTTC,CASSLDGQAHNEQFF
NA,TRBD2,TRBV4-2,TRBJ2-5,TGTGCCAGCAGCTCCCTAGCGGGGGGTGTGGAGACCCAGTACTTC,CASSSLAGGVETQYF
NA,NA,TRBV5-6,TRBJ2-5,TGTGCCAGCAGCAAATTACGGGGGGCCAACCAAGAGACCCAGTACTTC,CASSKLRGANQETQYF
NA,NA,TRBV7-8,TRBJ1-5,TGTGCCAGCAGCTTTGACGGGGGAAATCAGCCCCAGCATTTT,CASSFDGGNQPQHF
once,TRBD1,TRBV27,TRBJ2-6,TGTGCCAGCAGTTTTTACGGACAGGGGAGCTCTGGGGCCAACGTCCTGACTTTC,CASSFYGQGSSGANVLTF
NA,TRBD2,TRBV4-3,TRBJ2-1,TGCGCCAGCAGCCAAGATTCGGCGATAGCGGGGGGTAACAATGAGCAGTTCTTC,CASSQDSAIAGGNNEQFF
NA,TRBD1,TRBV7-3,TRBJ2-2,TGTGCCAGCAGCCAATCCGGGACAGGGGGCGTAGGGACCGGGGAGCTGTTTTTT,CASSQSGTGGVGTGELFF
NA,TRBD2,TRBV5-6,TRBJ2-3,TGTGCCAGCAGCGTACAACTAGCGGGGAGTAGCACAGATACGCAGTATTTT,CASSVQLAGSSTDTQYF
NA,TRBD1,TRBV11-3,TRBJ1-1,TGTGCCAGCAGTCGACAGGGGCCGAACACTGAAGCTTTCTTT,CASSRQGPNTEAFF
few,NA,TRBV18,TRBJ1-5,TGTGCCAGCTCCCCTTTGGGAGGTAATAGCAATCAGCCCCAGCATTTT,CASSPLGGNSNQPQHF
few,NA,TRBV5-4,TRBJ2-3,TGTGCCAGTGCCGGCTGGGCTCAGGATACGCAGTATTTT,CASAGWAQDTQYF
NA,TRBD2,TRBV9,TRBJ2-5,TGTGCCAGCAGCGTGAGTTACGGGGGGGAGACCCAGTACTTC,CASSVSYGGETQYF